This T cell receptor beta chain was identified in a study of OX40 agonist ivuxolimab in advanced cancers. Across the whole study: At doses from 0.01 to 10 mg/kg, patients were given intravenous ivuxolimab every 2 weeks. Dose-escalation patients suffered from hepatocellular carcinoma, melanoma, renal cell or head and neck cancer. Prior anti-PD-1, anti-PD-L1 or anti-CTLA-4 therapy did not bar entry, and more than 35% had some.

This clone occurred a few times. TCRdb keeps only in-frame clones here, not all; method: immunoSEQ multiplex PCR. The sample carries 9,000 to 15,000 clones, about 76% recorded once. The sequence derives from an adult with an advanced solid tumor such as melanoma, head and neck, liver or kidney cancer. Sequenced here: CD4+ or CD8+ T cells sorted from blood, sampled in a trial of the OX40 agonist ivuxolimab.

CDR3 sequence (DNA): TGCGCCAGCAGCCCGGGGCAAGGACAGGGATTTCGGACCTTC. This encodes CASSPGQGQGFRTF. V gene TRBV4-3 combines with J gene TRBJ1-2; 8 nucleotides agree with TRBD1. Trimming at V came to 4 bases and at J to 14 bases, leaving 15 bases not matched to a gene. The V gene's germline CDR1 is LGHNA and CDR2 YSLEER. The CDR3 runs 14 residues.